Sequencing of this TCR beta chain was carried out in a study of T cell changes during pregnancy in multiple sclerosis. The CDR3 contains 12 residues. V shed 9 bases and J shed 5 bases, with 14 bases lying between them. Germline-derived CDR1 and CDR2 are LNHDA and SQIVND (reference sequence). Generated by immunoSEQ multiplex PCR, the TCRdb table keeps only in-frame clones and is missing some. Here the sample spans approximately 41,000 clones, 85% to 95% being singletons. This chain uses TRBV19 with TRBJ2-7; a weak D match, TRBD1 (5 bases). The clonotype was recovered from a female donor with multiple sclerosis, enrolled in a pregnancy study. The sequenced sample was CD4+ T cells from peripheral blood mononuclear cells, obtained in the second trimester of pregnancy. In DNA, the CDR3 is TGTGCCAGCAAGGGGTTAACCGACGAGCAGTACTTC. Amino acids: CASKGLTDEQYF. The complete variable domain, with remaining parts taken from reference TRBV19 and TRBJ2-7, reads DGGITQSPKYLFRKEGQNVTLSCEQNLNHDAMYWYRQDPGQGLRLIYYSQIVNDFQKGDIAEGYSVSREKKESFPLTVTSAQKNPTAFYLCASKGLTDEQYFGPGTRLTVT.